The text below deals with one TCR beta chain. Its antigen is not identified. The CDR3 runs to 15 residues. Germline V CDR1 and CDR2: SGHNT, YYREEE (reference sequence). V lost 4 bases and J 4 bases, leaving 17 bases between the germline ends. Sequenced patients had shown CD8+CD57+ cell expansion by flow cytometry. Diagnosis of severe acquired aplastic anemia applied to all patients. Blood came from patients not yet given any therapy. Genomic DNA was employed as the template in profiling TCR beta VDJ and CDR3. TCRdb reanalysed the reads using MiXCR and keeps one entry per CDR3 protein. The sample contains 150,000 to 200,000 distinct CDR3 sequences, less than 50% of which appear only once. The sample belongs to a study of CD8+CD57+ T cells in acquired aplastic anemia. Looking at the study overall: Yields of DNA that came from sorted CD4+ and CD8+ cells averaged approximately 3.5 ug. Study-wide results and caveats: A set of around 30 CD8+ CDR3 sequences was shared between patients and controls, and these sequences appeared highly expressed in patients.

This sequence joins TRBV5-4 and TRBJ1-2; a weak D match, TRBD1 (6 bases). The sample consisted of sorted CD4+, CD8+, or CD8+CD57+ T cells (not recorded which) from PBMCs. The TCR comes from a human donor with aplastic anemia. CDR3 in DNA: TGTGCCAGCAGCCCTGGGCAGGGGCCGATCTATGGCTACACCTTC. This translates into CASSPGQGPIYGYTF.